This entry describes one T cell receptor (beta chain). What it binds is not known. In TCRdb, the RT-PCR reads were re-called with MiXCR into one record per CDR3 protein. The sample holds 530,000 or so distinct CDR3 sequences, about an eighth seen once. The record originates from a study of response to subunit inactivated influenza vaccine. The CDR3 length is 17 residues. Germline-derived CDR1 and CDR2 are SGHTA and FQGNSA. V lost 3 bases and J 6 bases, leaving 20 bases between the germline ends. Overall study findings and caveats: Seasonal influenza vaccination, on each occasion, was suggested by the authors to recruit few new T cells.

Here the sequenced sample was PBMCs from blood, taken on the day of vaccination. This chain uses TRBV7-2 with TRBJ2-2; D possibly corresponds to TRBD2 (5 bases). This clonotype was obtained from a man aged 45-60 years who received an inactivated influenza vaccine. The CDR3 sequence is CASSFRSVRAISGELFF. CDR3 in DNA: TGTGCCAGCAGCTTCCGTAGCGTCCGGGCTATCTCCGGGGAGCTGTTTTTT.